This T cell receptor (beta chain) comes out of a study of cytomegalovirus exposure and HLA in healthy donors. The PCR used 60 Vbeta and 13 Jbeta primers. TCRdb's table, derived via immunoSEQ multiplex PCR, lists solely in-frame clones and lacks some. The table lists about 170,000 clones, approximately 88% of them singletons, with more than 1% in the top ten. The CDR3 covers 16 residues. The germline V and J ends were trimmed by 0 bases and 2 bases, with 11 bases remaining between them. Looked up from germline, CDR1 is ENHRY and CDR2 is SYGVKD. The sequence was collected from a boy aged 2-15 years in good health and CMV-seronegative. Sequenced input: PBMCs. The chain combines TRBV10-3 with TRBJ1-3; D gene unclear. The DNA for the CDR3 is TGTGCCATCAGTGAGTCATCAGGAGGAACTGGAAACACCATATATTTT. Encoded protein: CAISESSGGTGNTIYF.